These 20 T cell receptor beta chains came from one sample sequenced in a study of T cells in Graves' hyperthyroidism and ophthalmopathy. Amplification of TCR beta CDR3 regions used RNA as the template. HTBI primers were used for first-round RT-PCR of the TCR CDR3. MiXCR, run by TCRdb on the multiplex PCR reads, gives a single entry per CDR3 protein. Among some 210,000 distinct CDR3 sequences listed, 17% were seen once. The sequenced material came from blood. The receptors were gathered from a man aged 45-65 years with Graves' hyperthyroidism.

The chain carries TRBV19 and TRBJ1-2; TRBD1 is a possible D gene (5 bases). The germline V gene encodes CDR1 LNHDA and CDR2 SQIVND (reference sequence). The CDR3 has 15 amino acids. Between the trimmed V and J ends, which lost 3 bases and 4 bases, there was a span of 15 bases. CDR3 DNA sequence: TGTGCCAGTAGTATCACCGTGGGGGGTTTCTATGGCTACACCTTC. Its translation is CASSITVGGFYGYTF.

Ten or more counts support this clonotype. The gene calls are TRBV2 and TRBJ1-1; TRBD1 matches at 7 bases. The CDR3 runs to 15 residues. The trim removed 4 bases at V and 6 bases at J, leaving 11 bases unmatched. Per the germline V gene, CDR1 is SNHLY and CDR2 is FYNNEI. The CDR3 here is CASSGKGGAEAEAFF. The CDR3 nucleotides are TGTGCCAGCAGTGGTAAAGGGGGCGCAGAGGCTGAAGCTTTCTTT.

The chain joins TRBV5-1 to TRBJ1-1; TRBD1 agrees at 9 bases. The CDR3 extends over 14 amino acids. Germline values: CDR1 SGHRS, CDR2 YFSETQ. Trimming removed 4 bases from V and 4 bases from J; junction bases left unmatched: 5. CDR3 residues: CASSAGTGSTEAFF. CDR3 DNA sequence: TGCGCCAGCAGCGCCGGGACAGGGAGCACTGAAGCTTTCTTT.

The chain has TRBV30 and TRBJ1-6; D gene ambiguous. V lost 2 bases, J lost 3 bases, and 11 bases lay in between. Germline V CDR1 and CDR2: GTSNPN, SVGIG (reference sequence). CDR3 length: 15 amino acids. In nucleotides, the CDR3 is TGTGCCTGGAGTAATCGTGCAGACTATAATTCACCCCTCCACTTT. Translation gives CAWSNRADYNSPLHF.

The chain has TRBV13 and TRBJ1-5; a weak D match, TRBD1 (5 bases). This CDR3 has 12 amino acids. The V end was cut by 3 bases, the J end by 7 bases, with 7 bases between. Germline CDR1 PRHDT, CDR2 FYEKMQ (reference sequence). As DNA, the CDR3 is TGTGCCAGCAGCTTGTGGGGCCAGCCCCAGCATTTT. The encoded protein is CASSLWGQPQHF.

As DNA, the CDR3 is TGTGCCATCTCAGGGGGAACTGAAGCTTTCTTT. Translating it yields CAISGGTEAFF. The chain recombines TRBV28 with TRBJ1-1; TRBD1 matches 7 bases. CDR3 length: 11 residues. Trimming at V came to 10 bases and at J to 5 bases, leaving 4 bases not matched to a gene. Germline V lookup: CDR1 MDHEN, CDR2 SYDVKM.

There are many counts of this clonotype. The chain uses TRBV12-3 or TRBV12-4 and TRBJ2-3; possible D gene TRBD1, 5 bases. The CDR3 runs 13 residues. Trimming removed 6 bases at V and 2 bases at J, with 9 bases between. In nucleotides, the CDR3 is TGTGCCAGCAGAGAGACAGACACAGATACGCAGTATTTT. Its translation is CASRETDTDTQYF.

This clonotype was observed many times. V gene TRBV5-1 combines with J gene TRBJ2-7; D is undetermined. Trimming took off 7 bases at V and 0 bases at J, with 11 bases between the two ends. Germline CDR1 reads SGHRS; CDR2 reads YFSETQ. The CDR3 is 13 residues long. CDR3 protein: CASHRDFSYEQYF. CDR3 nucleotide sequence: TGCGCCAGCCATAGAGATTTCTCCTACGAGCAGTACTTC.

In its sample, this clonotype was seen many times. This chain connects TRBV3-1 to TRBJ1-3, with 9 bases that match TRBD1. The germline CDR1 and CDR2 sequences are LGHDT and YNNKEL (reference sequence). The CDR3 extends over 15 amino acids. Trimming removed 5 bases from V and 4 bases from J; junction bases left unmatched: 6. The CDR3 region is CASSYRGRTGNTIYF. The CDR3 DNA reads TGTGCCAGCAGCTACAGGGGGCGAACGGGAAACACCATATATTTT. Full variable domain (missing parts from reference TRBV3-1 and TRBJ1-3): DTAVSQTPKYLVTQMGNDKSIKCEQNLGHDTMYWYKQDSKKFLKIMFSYNNKELIINETVPNRFSPKSPDKAHLNLHINSLELGDSAVYFCASSYRGRTGNTIYFGEGSWLTVV.

A few counts support this clonotype. The rearrangement links TRBV14 to TRBJ2-3; TRBD2 is a possible D gene (6 bases). V lost 1 base, J lost 1 base, and 12 bases lay in between. This CDR3 comprises 16 residues. In germline, CDR1 is SGHDN, CDR2 FVKESK. The DNA for the CDR3 is TGTGCCAGCAGCCAAGCGGGCGGGAAGGGCACAGATACGCAGTATTTT. This codes for CASSQAGGKGTDTQYF.

This clonotype was detected ten times or more. This chain links TRBV9 with TRBJ2-5, with D tentatively TRBD1 (5 bases). V shed 1 base and J shed 5 bases, with 9 bases lying between them. The CDR3 is 13 residues long. Per germline, CDR1 SGDLS and CDR2 YYNGEE. In DNA, the CDR3 is TGTGCCAGCAGCGTAAGGGGTGGGGAGACCCAGTACTTC. It encodes CASSVRGGETQYF.

This clonotype was counted a few times. The chain joins TRBV5-1 to TRBJ1-2, with TRBD1 identical over 7 bases. Germline CDR1 is SGHRS and CDR2 is YFSETQ. V lost 4 bases, J lost 8 bases, and 14 bases stayed unmatched. CDR3 length: 15 amino acids. CDR3 sequence reads: CASSLGVGGAGGYTF. The CDR3 region has the DNA TGCGCCAGCAGCCTGGGGGTAGGGGGCGCAGGGGGCTACACCTTC. The entire variable domain, with the rest obtained from reference TRBV5-1 and TRBJ1-2, is as follows: KAGVTQTPRYLIKTRGQQVTLSCSPISGHRSVSWYQQTPGQGLQFLFEYFSETQRNKGNFPGRFSGRQFSNSRSEMNVSTLELGDSALYLCASSLGVGGAGGYTFGSGTRLTVV.

This clonotype has a count of ten or more. The chain recombines TRBV6-6 with TRBJ2-2; no definite D call. In germline, CDR1 is MNHNY, CDR2 SVGAGI (reference sequence). Trimming took 1 base from V and 0 from J, leaving 6 bases between them. This CDR3 is built from 15 residues. CDR3 DNA: TGTGCCAGCAGTTACTTGGGTCCGAACACCGGGGAGCTGTTTTTT. Its translation: CASSYLGPNTGELFF.

V is TRBV6-4 and J is TRBJ2-2; 8 bases are a match to TRBD2. V shed 6 bases, J shed 7 bases, and the junction held 7 bases outside the gene matches. Germline V gene data show CDR1 as MRHNA and CDR2 as SNTAGT. CDR3 length: 14 residues. The CDR3 DNA reads TGTGCCAGCAGACCGGGAGGGCCAAGCGGGGAGCTGTTTTTT. Residues: CASRPGGPSGELFF.

In its sample, this clonotype was seen many times. The rearrangement links TRBV11-1 to TRBJ2-7; D ambiguous. V shed 4 bases and J shed 0 bases, with 10 bases lying between them. This CDR3 region has 14 residues. Germline V gene data show CDR1 as SGHAT and CDR2 as FQDESV (reference sequence). The CDR3, as DNA: TGTGCCAGCAGCTCAACAGAAAGCTCCTACGAGCAGTACTTC. Translated: CASSSTESSYEQYF.

The chain carries TRBV2 and TRBJ2-7, with D perhaps TRBD1 or TRBD2 (5 bases each). V lost 8 bases and J 7 bases, leaving 15 bases between the germline ends. CDR3 length: 12 residues. Germline CDR1 reads SNHLY; CDR2 reads FYNNEI. Here the CDR3 reads CASAYGAVEQYF. The CDR3 DNA is TGTGCCAGCGCATACGGGGCAGTAGAGCAGTACTTC.

This clonotype was counted many times. The J gene is TRBJ2-7, the V gene TRBV11-2; D is uncertain. CDR1 and CDR2 from the germline V gene are SGHAT and FQNNGV. This CDR3 comprises 13 residues. With 7 bases removed from V and 1 base from J, the gap between germline ends came to 11 bases. CDR3 loop: CASTRVNSYEQYF. Here the CDR3 DNA reads TGTGCCAGCACCCGAGTGAATTCCTACGAGCAGTACTTC.

This clonotype turned up a few times. This chain uses TRBV25-1 with TRBJ1-6; D not certain. CDR1 MGHDK and CDR2 SYGVNS come from the germline V gene. V was shortened by 5 bases and J by 5 bases, with 7 bases between the two germline ends. CDR3 length equals 13 residues. The CDR3 region is CASSRADNSPLHF. For the CDR3, the DNA is TGTGCCAGCAGTAGGGCAGATAATTCACCCCTCCACTTT. The whole variable domain, remainder taken from reference TRBV25-1 and TRBJ1-6, is EADIYQTPRYLVIGTGKKITLECSQTMGHDKMYWYQQDPGMELHLIHYSYGVNSTEKGDLSSESTVSRIRTEHFPLTLESARPSHTSQYLCASSRADNSPLHFGNGTRLTVT.

The chain employs TRBV10-3 and TRBJ2-5, with TRBD2 matching over 16 bases. Germline loops: CDR1 ENHRY, CDR2 SYGVKD. The ends lost 6 bases at V and 4 bases at J; junction bases unmatched: 5. The CDR3 contains 16 residues. The CDR3 nucleotides are TGTGCCATCAGCACGGGACTAGCGGGAGGGCTAGAGACCCAGTACTTC. It yields the protein CAISTGLAGGLETQYF.

This clonotype appeared many times. The chain links TRBV7-2 to TRBJ2-7; tentatively, D is TRBD1 (6 bases). The CDR3 spans 16 residues. Germline-derived CDR1 and CDR2 are SGHTA and FQGNSA. V lost 2 bases to trimming and J lost 2 bases, with 16 bases between them. The CDR3 sequence is CASSLWGRAPPYEQYF. The CDR3 coding sequence is TGTGCCAGCAGCTTATGGGGGCGGGCGCCCCCCTACGAGCAGTACTTC.